These 21 T cell receptor beta chains came from one sample sequenced in a study of PD-L1 blockade in urothelial cancer. The time point was: pretreatment peripheral blood. Sequenced by immunoSEQ multiplex PCR; TCRdb stores in-frame clones only, minus some. In the table there are tens of thousands of clones, around nine tenths of which are singletons. The sequencing here drew on PBMCs, taken around atezolizumab (anti-PD-L1) treatment. These receptors all stem from a woman aged 55 to 70 with urothelial cancer.

The V call is TRBV9, the J call TRBJ2-2, with TRBD2 as a possible D gene (5 bases). This CDR3 is built from 13 residues. The V and J ends lost 3 bases and 6 bases respectively, with 9 bases between them. CDR1 is SGDLS and CDR2 is YYNGEE in the germline V gene. CDR3 sequence reads: CASSARGPGELFF. The CDR3 nucleotides are TGTGCCAGCAGCGCCCGGGGTCCCGGGGAGCTGTTTTTT.

The CDR3 region is CSARQGTPLHF. The CDR3 coding sequence is TGCAGTGCCCGTCAGGGGACACCCCTCCACTTT. This rearrangement joins TRBV20-1 to TRBJ1-6, with D tentatively TRBD1 (6 bases). The CDR3 has 11 amino acids. CDR1 is DFQATT and CDR2 is SNEGSKA in the germline V gene (reference sequence). V lost 6 bases to trimming and J lost 11 bases, with 11 bases between them.

This clone was counted only a few times. The V gene is TRBV9, the J gene TRBJ1-1; the D is unclear. The length of the CDR3 is 13 residues. CDR1 and CDR2 from the germline V gene are SGDLS and YYNGEE. The germline V and J ends were trimmed by 0 bases and 1 base, with 4 bases remaining between them. CDR3 sequence reads: CASSVDWNTEAFF. The CDR3, as DNA: TGTGCCAGCAGCGTAGACTGGAACACTGAAGCTTTCTTT. Using reference TRBV9 and TRBJ1-1 for the parts outside the CDR3, the full variable domain is DSGVTQTPKHLITATGQRVTLRCSPRSGDLSVYWYQQSLDQGLQFLIQYYNGEERAKGNILERFSAQQFPDLHSELNLSSLELGDSALYFCASSVDWNTEAFFGQGTRLTVV.

The CDR3 here is CASSVRDSPQSTQHF. The DNA for the CDR3 is TGTGCCAGCAGCGTTCGGGACAGTCCCCAATCGACCCAGCATTTT. The chain uses TRBV9 and TRBJ1-5; 7 bases match TRBD1. V lost 2 bases, J lost 11 bases, and 13 bases stayed unmatched. Germline values: CDR1 SGDLS, CDR2 YYNGEE. This CDR3 has 15 residues.

This chain joins TRBV9 and TRBJ2-1, with unresolved D. The CDR3 runs 12 residues. CDR1 SGDLS and CDR2 YYNGEE come from the germline V gene. With 3 bases removed from V and 3 bases from J, the gap between germline ends came to 4 bases. Written as DNA, the CDR3 is TGTGCCAGCAGCGACAACTACAATGAGCAGTTCTTC. Translated: CASSDNYNEQFF.

V and J are TRBV6-1 and TRBJ2-7; 7 nucleotides line up with TRBD1. Per germline, CDR1 MNHNS and CDR2 SASEGT. The trim removed 8 bases at V and 2 bases at J, leaving 9 bases unmatched. The CDR3 loop spans 14 amino acids. The chain's CDR3 is CASQPRTGAYEQYF. In DNA, the CDR3 is TGTGCCAGCCAACCGAGGACAGGCGCCTACGAGCAGTACTTC.

This sequence joins TRBV18 and TRBJ2-7; TRBD2 agrees at 9 bases. This CDR3 is 14 amino acids long. With V trimmed by 0 bases and J by 3 bases, 0 bases remained unmatched. Germline V lookup: CDR1 KGHSH, CDR2 LQKENI. The CDR3 here is CASSPPTSGYEQYF. CDR3 bases: TGTGCCAGCTCACCACCGACTAGCGGCTACGAGCAGTACTTC.

The rearrangement joins TRBV19 to TRBJ1-5; perhaps TRBD1 as D (6 bases). With 5 bases removed from V and 0 bases from J, the gap between germline ends came to 17 bases. Germline assignment: CDR1 LNHDA and CDR2 SQIVND (reference sequence). The CDR3 has 17 residues. This CDR3 reads CASSLLDSIYSNQPQHF. The CDR3 DNA reads as TGTGCCAGTAGTCTGCTGGACAGCATCTATAGCAATCAGCCCCAGCATTTT.

For the CDR3, the DNA is TGTGCCAGCAGTGAAGGGCTTCAGGGTTCGGAGACCCAGTACTTC. This gives the protein CASSEGLQGSETQYF. This rearrangement joins TRBV2 to TRBJ2-5; D perhaps matches TRBD1 (5 bases). CDR1 and CDR2 from the germline V gene are SNHLY and FYNNEI. V gave up 1 base and J gave up 5 bases, with 14 bases separating them. This CDR3 has 15 amino acids.

V is TRBV18 and J is TRBJ2-2; D may be TRBD2 (6 bases). V lost 1 base to trimming and J lost 2 bases, with 11 bases between them. The CDR3 has 16 amino acids. CDR1 KGHSH and CDR2 LQKENI come from the germline V gene. This CDR3 reads CASSPQLRENTGELFF. In DNA form, the CDR3 reads TGTGCCAGCTCACCACAGTTGCGGGAAAACACCGGGGAGCTGTTTTTT.

The chain combines TRBV19 with TRBJ2-1; D perhaps matches TRBD2 (6 bases). Germline V gene sequence: CDR1 LNHDA, CDR2 SQIVND (reference sequence). The CDR3 has 17 amino acids. V was pared by 4 bases and J by 6 bases, with 22 bases between. CDR3 DNA: TGTGCCAGTAGTAAATTTGTCCAGGGAGGAACAGGCAATGAGCAGTTCTTC. This sequence encodes CASSKFVQGGTGNEQFF.

This chain links TRBV7-9 with TRBJ2-2; weak D call: TRBD2 (5 bases). Germline-derived CDR1 and CDR2 are SEHNR and FQNEAQ (reference sequence). The CDR3 covers 14 residues. V lost 0 bases to trimming and J lost 7 bases, with 9 bases between them. For the CDR3, the DNA is TGTGCCAGCAGCTTAGCAGGGAGAATCGGGGAGCTGTTTTTT. It translates to CASSLAGRIGELFF.

The CDR3 sequence: CASSPSGTQYF. The CDR3 DNA reads as TGTGCCAGCTCACCTAGTGGGACCCAGTACTTC. J is TRBJ2-5 and V is TRBV18, with D unresolved. CDR3 length: 11 amino acids. Germline V gives CDR1 KGHSH, CDR2 LQKENI. V was pared by 3 bases and J by 7 bases, with 6 bases between.

This clone appeared once. V usage is TRBV4-1 and J usage is TRBJ1-1; 8 bases match TRBD1. In germline, CDR1 is MGHRA, CDR2 YSYEKL. The CDR3 is 14 amino acids. V was clipped by 6 bases and J by 4 bases; unmatched bases: 7. The CDR3 spells CASRHSTGGTEAFF. DNA for the CDR3: TGCGCCAGCAGGCATAGTACAGGGGGCACTGAAGCTTTCTTT.

This chain uses TRBV19 with TRBJ1-1; D not resolved. Germline assignment: CDR1 LNHDA and CDR2 SQIVND (reference sequence). CDR3 length equals 14 residues. The V gene lost 7 bases and the J gene lost 1 base, with 13 bases spanning the gap. CDR3 sequence (DNA): TGTGCCAGTACCCCAACACCGGGGAACACTGAAGCTTTCTTT. Its translation is CASTPTPGNTEAFF.

This chain joins TRBV6-1 and TRBJ1-5; D may be TRBD1 (5 bases). The germline V and J ends were trimmed by 4 bases and 1 base, with 17 bases remaining between them. This CDR3 is 17 amino acids long. The germline V gene encodes CDR1 MNHNS and CDR2 SASEGT. CDR3 in DNA: TGTGCCAGCAGTGGGATCCCCGGGACTGACAGCAATCAGCCCCAGCATTTT. This translates into CASSGIPGTDSNQPQHF.

V usage is TRBV15 and J usage is TRBJ2-7; maybe TRBD1 (5 bases). This CDR3 contains 13 residues. V lost 0 bases and J lost 7, with 10 bases in between. Germline V gene sequence: CDR1 LNHNV, CDR2 YYDKDF (reference sequence). In DNA, the CDR3 is TGTGCCACCAGCAGAGAAGGGGCTGGGGAGCAGTACTTC. Translated: CATSREGAGEQYF. Filled out from reference TRBV15 and TRBJ2-7, the complete variable domain reads DAMVIQNPRYQVTQFGKPVTLSCSQTLNHNVMYWYQQKSSQAPKLLFHYYDKDFNNEADTPDNFQSRRPNTSFCFLDIRSPGLGDTAMYLCATSREGAGEQYFGPGTRLTVT.

The CDR3 loop is CASSLYDGTTMNTEAFF. Written as DNA, the CDR3 is TGCGCCAGCAGCTTATATGACGGAACGACAATGAACACTGAAGCTTTCTTT. This chain uses TRBV5-1 with TRBJ1-1; D unresolved. Looked up from germline, CDR1 is SGHRS and CDR2 is YFSETQ. CDR3 length equals 17 residues. Trimming removed 2 bases at V and 0 bases at J, with 17 bases between.

V and J are TRBV27 and TRBJ2-7; 9 positions agree with TRBD1. Germline CDR1 MNHEY, CDR2 SMNVEV (reference sequence). The trim removed 1 base at V and 6 bases at J, leaving 16 bases unmatched. The CDR3 is 18 amino acids. This chain's CDR3 is CASSLFPGQGFDSSEQYF. CDR3 in DNA: TGTGCCAGCAGTTTATTTCCGGGACAGGGTTTCGACTCAAGCGAGCAGTACTTC.

The rearrangement links TRBV2 to TRBJ2-2; maybe TRBD1 (6 bases). V was clipped by 10 bases and J by 3 bases, with 9 bases between them. The CDR3 runs 12 residues. Germline lookup yields CDR1 SNHLY and CDR2 FYNNEI. CDR3 amino acids: CATQGDTGELFF. DNA for the CDR3: TGTGCCACACAGGGAGACACCGGGGAGCTGTTTTTT.

This clone is termed medium-sized. The rearrangement links TRBV2 to TRBJ1-4, with D perhaps matching TRBD1 (6 bases). This CDR3 has 13 amino acids. Trimming pared 4 bases from V and 7 bases from J, leaving 10 bases between. The germline CDR1 and CDR2 sequences are SNHLY and FYNNEI. The CDR3 sequence: CASSVGTREKLFF. The CDR3 DNA reads as TGTGCCAGCAGTGTAGGGACACGTGAAAAACTGTTTTTT.